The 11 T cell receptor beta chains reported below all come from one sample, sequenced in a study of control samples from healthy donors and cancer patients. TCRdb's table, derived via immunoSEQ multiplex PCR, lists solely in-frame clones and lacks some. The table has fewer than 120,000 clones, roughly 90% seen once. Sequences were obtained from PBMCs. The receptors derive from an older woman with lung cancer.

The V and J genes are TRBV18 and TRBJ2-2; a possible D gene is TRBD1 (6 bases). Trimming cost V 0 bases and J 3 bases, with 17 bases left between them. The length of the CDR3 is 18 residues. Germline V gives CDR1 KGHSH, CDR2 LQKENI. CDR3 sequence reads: CASSPPGGLGGDTGELFF. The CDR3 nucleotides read TGTGCCAGCTCACCACCGGGCGGATTAGGGGGAGACACCGGGGAGCTGTTTTTT.

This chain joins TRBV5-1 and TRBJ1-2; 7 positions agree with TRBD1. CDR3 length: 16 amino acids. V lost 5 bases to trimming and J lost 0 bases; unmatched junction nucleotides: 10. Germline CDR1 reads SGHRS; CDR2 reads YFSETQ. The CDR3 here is CASRDGGTDPNYGYTF. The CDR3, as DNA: TGCGCCAGCAGGGATGGAGGGACAGACCCTAACTATGGCTACACCTTC.

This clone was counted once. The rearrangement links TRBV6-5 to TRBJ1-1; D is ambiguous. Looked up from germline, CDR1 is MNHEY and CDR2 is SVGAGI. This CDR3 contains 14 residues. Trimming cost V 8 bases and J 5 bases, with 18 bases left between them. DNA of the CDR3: TGTGCCAGCGCAACGGGATATGGTGGTACTGAAGCTTTCTTT. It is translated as CASATGYGGTEAFF.

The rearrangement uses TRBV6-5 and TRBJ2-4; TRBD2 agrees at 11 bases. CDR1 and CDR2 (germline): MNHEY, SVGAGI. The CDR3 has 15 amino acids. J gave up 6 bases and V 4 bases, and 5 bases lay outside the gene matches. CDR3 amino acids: CASSSPGTSGNIQYF. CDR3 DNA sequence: TGTGCCAGCAGTTCCCCCGGGACTAGCGGAAACATTCAGTACTTC.

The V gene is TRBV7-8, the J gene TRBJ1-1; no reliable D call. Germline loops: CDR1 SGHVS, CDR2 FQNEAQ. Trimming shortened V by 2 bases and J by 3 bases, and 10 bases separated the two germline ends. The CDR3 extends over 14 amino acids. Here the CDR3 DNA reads TGTGCCAGCAGCTTACTACTGACGGACACTGAAGCTTTCTTT. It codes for CASSLLLTDTEAFF.

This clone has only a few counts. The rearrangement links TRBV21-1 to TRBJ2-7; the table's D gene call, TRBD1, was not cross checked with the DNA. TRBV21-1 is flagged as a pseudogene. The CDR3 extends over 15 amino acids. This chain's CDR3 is CASSKGGTASYEQYF. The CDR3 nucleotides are TGTGCCAGCAGCAAAGGGGGGACAGCATCCTACGAGCAGTACTTC.

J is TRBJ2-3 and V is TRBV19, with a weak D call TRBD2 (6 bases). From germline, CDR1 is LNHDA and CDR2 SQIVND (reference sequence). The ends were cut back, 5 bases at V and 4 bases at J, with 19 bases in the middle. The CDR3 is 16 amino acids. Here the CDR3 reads CASSPRGASESDTQYF. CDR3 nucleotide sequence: TGTGCCAGTAGTCCCCGAGGAGCTAGCGAGTCAGATACGCAGTATTTT.

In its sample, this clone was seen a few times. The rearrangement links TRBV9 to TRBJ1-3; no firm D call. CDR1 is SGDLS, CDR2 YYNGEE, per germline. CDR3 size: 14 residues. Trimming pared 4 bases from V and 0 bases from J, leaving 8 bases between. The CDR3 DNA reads TGTGCCAGCAGCCCCGGGCTCTCTGGAAACACCATATATTTT. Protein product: CASSPGLSGNTIYF.

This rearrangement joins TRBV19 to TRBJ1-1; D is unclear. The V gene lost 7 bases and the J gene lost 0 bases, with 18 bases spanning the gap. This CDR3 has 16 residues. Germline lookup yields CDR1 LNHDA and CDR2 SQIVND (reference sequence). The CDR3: CASKGGLGAMNTEAFF. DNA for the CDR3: TGTGCCAGTAAGGGAGGCCTTGGCGCCATGAACACTGAAGCTTTCTTT.

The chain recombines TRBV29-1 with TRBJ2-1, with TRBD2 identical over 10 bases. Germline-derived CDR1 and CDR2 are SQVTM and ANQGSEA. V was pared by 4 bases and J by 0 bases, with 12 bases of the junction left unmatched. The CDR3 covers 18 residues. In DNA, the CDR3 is TGCAGCGTTGCCGGGACTAGCGTCAGTCCCTCCTCCTACAATGAGCAGTTCTTC. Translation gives CSVAGTSVSPSSYNEQFF.

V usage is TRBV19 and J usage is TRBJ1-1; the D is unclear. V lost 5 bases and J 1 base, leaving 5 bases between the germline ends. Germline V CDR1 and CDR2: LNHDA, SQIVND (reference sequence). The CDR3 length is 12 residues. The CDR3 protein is CASSPQNTEAFF. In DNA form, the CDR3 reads TGTGCCAGTAGTCCCCAGAACACTGAAGCTTTCTTT. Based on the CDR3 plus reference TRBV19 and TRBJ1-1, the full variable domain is DGGITQSPKYLFRKEGQNVTLSCEQNLNHDAMYWYRQDPGQGLRLIYYSQIVNDFQKGDIAEGYSVSREKKESFPLTVTSAQKNPTAFYLCASSPQNTEAFFGQGTRLTVV.